This T cell receptor beta chain was recorded in a study of T cell repertoires in cytomegalovirus infection. Overall study: In public TCR beta signatures, there were indications of both CMV infection and matching HLA type.

Study-wide points: The cumulative frequency of public TCR beta families identified carriers of CMV plus the relevant HLA. Clonotype analysis showed dominance of the ex vivo response by HLA-C-restricted CMV-specific TCR beta clonotypes.

With 4 bases removed from V and 5 bases from J, the gap between germline ends came to 12 bases. There are 15 residues in the CDR3. Per germline, CDR1 MNHEY and CDR2 SVGEGT. TCRdb ran MiXCR on the reads and lists one entry per CDR3 protein. This table holds approximately 700,000 distinct CDR3 sequences, roughly a third found once. This clonotype was seen more than once but under ten times. Its specificity is not known. This chain connects TRBV6-2 or TRBV6-3 to TRBJ1-6; D is unclear. The receptor comes from a human donor in good health (CMV status not recorded). Some clones in this sample may be carry-over from other donors' samples. The material sequenced was PBMCs. The CDR3 nucleotides are TGTGCCAGCAGTTCCCGACGGCCGGATAATTCACCCCTCCACTTT. Amino acid sequence: CASSSRRPDNSPLHF.